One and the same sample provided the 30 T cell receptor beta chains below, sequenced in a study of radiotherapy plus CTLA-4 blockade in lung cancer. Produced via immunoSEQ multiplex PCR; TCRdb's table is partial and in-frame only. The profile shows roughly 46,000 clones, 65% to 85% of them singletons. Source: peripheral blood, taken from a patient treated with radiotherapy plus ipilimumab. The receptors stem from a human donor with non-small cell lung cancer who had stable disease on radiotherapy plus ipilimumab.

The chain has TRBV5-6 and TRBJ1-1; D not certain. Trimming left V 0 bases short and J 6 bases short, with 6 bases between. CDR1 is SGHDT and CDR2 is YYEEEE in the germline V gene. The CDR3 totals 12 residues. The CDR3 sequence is CASSLEVAEAFF. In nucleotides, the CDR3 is TGTGCCAGCAGCTTGGAGGTGGCTGAAGCTTTCTTT.

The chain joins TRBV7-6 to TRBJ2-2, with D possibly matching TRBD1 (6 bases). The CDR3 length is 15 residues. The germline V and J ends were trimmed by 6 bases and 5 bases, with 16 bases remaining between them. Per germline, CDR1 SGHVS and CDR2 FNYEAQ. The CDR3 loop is CASSTGSAGTGELFF. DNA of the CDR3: TGTGCCAGCAGTACAGGGTCCGCCGGGACCGGGGAGCTGTTTTTT.

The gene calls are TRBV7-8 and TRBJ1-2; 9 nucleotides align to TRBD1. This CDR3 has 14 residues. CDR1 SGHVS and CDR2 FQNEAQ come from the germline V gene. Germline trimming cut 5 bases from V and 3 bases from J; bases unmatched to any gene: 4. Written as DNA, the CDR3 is TGTGCCAGCAGCCTAACAGGGGGCGACTATGGCTACACCTTC. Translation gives CASSLTGGDYGYTF.

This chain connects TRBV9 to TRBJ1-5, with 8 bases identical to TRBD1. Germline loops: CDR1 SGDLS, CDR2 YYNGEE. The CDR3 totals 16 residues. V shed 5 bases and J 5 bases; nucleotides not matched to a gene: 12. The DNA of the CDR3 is TGTGCCAGCAGTAGGACAGGGTGGCCGGAGGATCAGCCCCAGCATTTT. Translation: CASSRTGWPEDQPQHF. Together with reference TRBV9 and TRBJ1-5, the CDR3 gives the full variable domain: DSGVTQTPKHLITATGQRVTLRCSPRSGDLSVYWYQQSLDQGLQFLIQYYNGEERAKGNILERFSAQQFPDLHSELNLSSLELGDSALYFCASSRTGWPEDQPQHFGDGTRLSIL.

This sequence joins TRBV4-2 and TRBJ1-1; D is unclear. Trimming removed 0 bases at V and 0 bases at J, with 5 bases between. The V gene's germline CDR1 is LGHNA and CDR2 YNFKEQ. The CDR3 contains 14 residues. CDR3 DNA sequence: TGTGCCAGCAGCCAAGATCTCCTGAACACTGAAGCTTTCTTT. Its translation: CASSQDLLNTEAFF.

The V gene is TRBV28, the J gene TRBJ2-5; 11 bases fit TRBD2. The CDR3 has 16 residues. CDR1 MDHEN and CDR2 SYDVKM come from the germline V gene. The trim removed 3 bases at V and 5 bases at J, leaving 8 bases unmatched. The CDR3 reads CASSLSSGGARETQYF. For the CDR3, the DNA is TGTGCCAGCAGTTTGAGTAGCGGGGGGGCCCGGGAGACCCAGTACTTC.

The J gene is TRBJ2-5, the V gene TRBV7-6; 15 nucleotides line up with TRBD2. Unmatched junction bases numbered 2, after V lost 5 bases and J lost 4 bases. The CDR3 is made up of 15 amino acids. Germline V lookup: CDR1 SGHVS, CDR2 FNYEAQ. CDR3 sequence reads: CASSRGLAGGETQYF. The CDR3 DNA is TGTGCCAGCAGCCGGGGACTAGCGGGGGGAGAGACCCAGTACTTC.

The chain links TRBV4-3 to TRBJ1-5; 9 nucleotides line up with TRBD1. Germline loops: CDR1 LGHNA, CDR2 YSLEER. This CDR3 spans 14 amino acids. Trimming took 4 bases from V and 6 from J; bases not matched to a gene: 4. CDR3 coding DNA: TGCGCCAGCAGCCTTCGACAGGGGGGTCAGCCCCAGCATTTT. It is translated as CASSLRQGGQPQHF.

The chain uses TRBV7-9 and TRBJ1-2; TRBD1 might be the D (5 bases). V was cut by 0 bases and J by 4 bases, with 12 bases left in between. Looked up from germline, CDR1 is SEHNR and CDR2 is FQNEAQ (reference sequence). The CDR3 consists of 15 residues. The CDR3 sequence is CASSLAGTRGYGYTF. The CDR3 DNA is TGTGCCAGCAGCTTAGCAGGGACGAGAGGCTATGGCTACACCTTC.

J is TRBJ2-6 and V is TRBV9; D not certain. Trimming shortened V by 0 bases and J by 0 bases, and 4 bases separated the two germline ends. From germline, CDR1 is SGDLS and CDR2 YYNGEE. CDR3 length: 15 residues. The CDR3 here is CASSVAGSGANVLTF. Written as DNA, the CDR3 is TGTGCCAGCAGCGTAGCGGGCTCTGGGGCCAACGTCCTGACTTTC. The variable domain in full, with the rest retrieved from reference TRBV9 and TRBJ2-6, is DSGVTQTPKHLITATGQRVTLRCSPRSGDLSVYWYQQSLDQGLQFLIQYYNGEERAKGNILERFSAQQFPDLHSELNLSSLELGDSALYFCASSVAGSGANVLTFGAGSRLTVL.

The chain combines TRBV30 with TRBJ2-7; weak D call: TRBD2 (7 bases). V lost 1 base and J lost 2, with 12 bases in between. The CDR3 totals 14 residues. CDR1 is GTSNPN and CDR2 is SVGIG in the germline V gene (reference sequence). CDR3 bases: TGTGCCTGGAGTGGAGGGGAGGGGGCCTACGAGCAGTACTTC. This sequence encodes CAWSGGEGAYEQYF.

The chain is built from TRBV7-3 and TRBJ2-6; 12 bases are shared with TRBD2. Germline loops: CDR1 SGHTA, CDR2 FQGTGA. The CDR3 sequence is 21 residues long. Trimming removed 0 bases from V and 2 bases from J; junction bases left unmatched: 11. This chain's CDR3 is CASSLTDFLAGGPAGANVLTF. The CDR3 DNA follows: TGTGCCAGCAGCTTAACTGATTTTCTAGCGGGGGGGCCCGCTGGGGCCAACGTCCTGACTTTC.

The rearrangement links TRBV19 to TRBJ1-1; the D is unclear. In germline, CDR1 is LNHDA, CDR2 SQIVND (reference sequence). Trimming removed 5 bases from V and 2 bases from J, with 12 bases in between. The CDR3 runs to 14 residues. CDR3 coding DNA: TGTGCCAGTAGTCTCTCCACAGTAAACACTGAAGCTTTCTTT. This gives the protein CASSLSTVNTEAFF.

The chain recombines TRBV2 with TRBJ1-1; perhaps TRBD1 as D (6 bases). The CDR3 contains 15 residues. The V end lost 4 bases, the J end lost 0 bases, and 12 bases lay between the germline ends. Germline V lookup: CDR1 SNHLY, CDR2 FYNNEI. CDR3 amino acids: CASSAGTTLNTEAFF. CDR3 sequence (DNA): TGTGCCAGCAGTGCTGGGACAACCTTGAACACTGAAGCTTTCTTT.

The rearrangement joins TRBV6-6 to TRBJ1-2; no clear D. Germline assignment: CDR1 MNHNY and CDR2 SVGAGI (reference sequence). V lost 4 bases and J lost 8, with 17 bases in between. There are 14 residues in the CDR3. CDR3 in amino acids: CASSSERHSEGYTF. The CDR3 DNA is TGTGCCAGCAGTTCAGAGCGTCACTCGGAGGGCTACACCTTC.

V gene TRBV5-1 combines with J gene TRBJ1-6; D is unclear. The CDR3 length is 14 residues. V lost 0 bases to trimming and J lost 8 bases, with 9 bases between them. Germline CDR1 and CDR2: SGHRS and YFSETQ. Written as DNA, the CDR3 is TGCGCCAGCAGCTTGGTGTTCCCGGATTCACCCCTCCACTTT. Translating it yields CASSLVFPDSPLHF.

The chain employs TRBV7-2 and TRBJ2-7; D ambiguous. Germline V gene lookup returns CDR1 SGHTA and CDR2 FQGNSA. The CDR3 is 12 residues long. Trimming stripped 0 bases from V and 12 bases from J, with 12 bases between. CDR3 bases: TGTGCCAGCAGCTTAGCCACTGGGTATCGGTACTTC. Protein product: CASSLATGYRYF.

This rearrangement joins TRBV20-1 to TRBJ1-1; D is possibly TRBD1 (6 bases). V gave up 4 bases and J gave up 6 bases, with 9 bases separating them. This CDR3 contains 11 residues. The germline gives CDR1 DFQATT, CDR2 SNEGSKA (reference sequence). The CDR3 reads CSAIGQPEAFF. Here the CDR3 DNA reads TGCAGTGCTATAGGACAGCCTGAAGCTTTCTTT.

CDR3 sequence (DNA): TGTGCCAGCGGGGGGGCACGGGAGACCCAGTACTTC. Its protein product is CASGGARETQYF. This chain connects TRBV7-9 to TRBJ2-5; weak D call: TRBD2 (7 bases). The CDR3 contains 12 residues. CDR1 is SEHNR, CDR2 FQNEAQ, per germline (reference sequence). V shed 8 bases and J shed 5 bases, with 12 bases lying between them.

The CDR3 sequence is CASSVLAGTYNEQFF. CDR3 DNA: TGTGCCAGCAGCGTACTAGCGGGGACCTACAATGAGCAGTTCTTC. V is TRBV9 and J is TRBJ2-1, with 9 bases lining up with TRBD2. This CDR3 comprises 15 residues. V trimming: 1 base; J trimming: 2 bases; junction bases outside the gene matches: 1. CDR1 SGDLS and CDR2 YYNGEE come from the germline V gene.

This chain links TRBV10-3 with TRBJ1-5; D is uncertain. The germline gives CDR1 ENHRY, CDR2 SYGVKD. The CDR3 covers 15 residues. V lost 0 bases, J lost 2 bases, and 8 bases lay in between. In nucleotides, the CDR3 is TGTGCCATCAGTGAGTCGGGGAAGGGCAATCAGCCCCAGCATTTT. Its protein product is CAISESGKGNQPQHF.

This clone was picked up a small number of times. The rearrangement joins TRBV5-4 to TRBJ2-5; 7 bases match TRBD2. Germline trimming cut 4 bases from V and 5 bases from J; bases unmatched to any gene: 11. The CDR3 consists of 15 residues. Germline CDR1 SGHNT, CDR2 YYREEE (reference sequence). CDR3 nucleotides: TGTGCCAGCAGCCCCCCGGGGAGGGGCGGGGAGACCCAGTACTTC. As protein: CASSPPGRGGETQYF.

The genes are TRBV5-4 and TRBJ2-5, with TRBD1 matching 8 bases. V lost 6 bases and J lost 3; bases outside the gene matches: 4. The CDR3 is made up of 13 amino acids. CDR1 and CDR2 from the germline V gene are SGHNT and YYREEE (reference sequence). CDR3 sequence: CASNSDREETQYF. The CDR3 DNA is TGTGCCAGCAACTCGGACAGGGAAGAGACCCAGTACTTC.

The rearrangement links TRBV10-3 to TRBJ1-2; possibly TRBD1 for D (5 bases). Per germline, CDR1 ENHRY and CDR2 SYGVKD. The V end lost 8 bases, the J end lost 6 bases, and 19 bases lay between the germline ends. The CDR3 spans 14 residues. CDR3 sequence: CAIRIAGDRDGYTF. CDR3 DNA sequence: TGTGCCATCCGGATCGCGGGGGATAGAGATGGCTACACCTTC.

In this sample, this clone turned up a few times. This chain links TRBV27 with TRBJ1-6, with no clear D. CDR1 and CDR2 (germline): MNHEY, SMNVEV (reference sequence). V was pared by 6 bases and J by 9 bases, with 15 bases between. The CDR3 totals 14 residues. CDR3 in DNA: TGTGCCAGCAGGGCAGGCCGATGGGGTTCACCCCTCCACTTT. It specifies CASRAGRWGSPLHF.

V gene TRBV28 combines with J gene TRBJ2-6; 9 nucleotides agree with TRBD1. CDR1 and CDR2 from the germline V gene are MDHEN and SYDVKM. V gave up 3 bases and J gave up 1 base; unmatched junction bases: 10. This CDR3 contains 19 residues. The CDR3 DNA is TGTGCCAGCAGTTTGGGAGGGCCGGGACAGGGATCTGGGGCCAACGTCCTGACTTTC. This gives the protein CASSLGGPGQGSGANVLTF.

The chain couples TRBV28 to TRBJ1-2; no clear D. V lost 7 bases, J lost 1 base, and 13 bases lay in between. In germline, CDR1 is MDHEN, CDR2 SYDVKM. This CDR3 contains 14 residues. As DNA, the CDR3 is TGTGCCAGCATCCCAAACCCGATTAACTATGGCTACACCTTC. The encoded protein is CASIPNPINYGYTF.

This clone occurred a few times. In nucleotides, the CDR3 is TGTGCCAGCAGCTTGGGGGTTCCGGGAAACACCATATATTTT. Its protein product is CASSLGVPGNTIYF. V usage is TRBV5-4 and J usage is TRBJ1-3; D unclear. V lost 0 bases, J lost 4 bases, and 8 bases lay in between. The CDR3 contains 14 residues. The V gene's germline CDR1 is SGHNT and CDR2 YYREEE (reference sequence). Based on the CDR3 plus reference TRBV5-4 and TRBJ1-3, the full variable domain is ETGVTQSPTHLIKTRGQQVTLRCSSQSGHNTVSWYQQALGQGPQFIFQYYREEENGRGNFPPRFSGLQFPNYSSELNVNALELDDSALYLCASSLGVPGNTIYFGEGSWLTVV.

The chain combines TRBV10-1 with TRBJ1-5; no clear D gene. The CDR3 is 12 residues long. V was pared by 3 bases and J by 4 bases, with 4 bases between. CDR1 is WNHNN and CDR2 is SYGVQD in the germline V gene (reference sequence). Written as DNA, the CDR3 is TGCGCCAGCAGTGAATCTAATCAGCCCCAGCATTTT. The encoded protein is CASSESNQPQHF.

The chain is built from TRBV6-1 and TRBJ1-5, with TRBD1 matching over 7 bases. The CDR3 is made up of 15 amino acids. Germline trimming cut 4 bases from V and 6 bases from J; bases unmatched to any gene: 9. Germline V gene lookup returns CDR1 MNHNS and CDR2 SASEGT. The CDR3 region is CASSGEGAASQPQHF. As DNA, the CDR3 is TGTGCCAGCAGTGGCGAGGGGGCAGCTAGTCAGCCCCAGCATTTT.